The 10 T cell receptor beta chains listed next were all sequenced from one sample in a study of radiation and T cells in renal cell carcinoma. Data came from immunoSEQ multiplex PCR; TCRdb stores just in-frame clones and leaves some out. Of roughly 90,000 clones in the sample, around four fifths were seen once. Time point given: blood 4 weeks post-SBRT, at nephrectomy. Sample treatment: 15 Gy SBRT to primary tumor, nephrectomy 4 weeks later. Sequencing used blood, obtained from a patient whose treatment included radiotherapy and nephrectomy. The receptors shown here come from a man aged 50-60 years with renal cell carcinoma.

Only a few counts were recorded for this clone. The chain recombines TRBV28 with TRBJ1-1; no clear D. Germline V CDR1 and CDR2: MDHEN, SYDVKM. The CDR3 is 14 amino acids. The V and J ends lost 4 bases and 1 base respectively, with 10 bases between them. DNA for the CDR3: TGTGCCAGCAGTTGGGGTGAGGCGAACACTGAAGCTTTCTTT. Amino acid sequence: CASSWGEANTEAFF.

The V and J genes are TRBV11-2 and TRBJ1-4; D remains unclear. This CDR3 comprises 13 residues. V was pared by 4 bases and J by 6 bases, with 9 bases between. In germline, CDR1 is SGHAT, CDR2 FQNNGV. The CDR3 protein is CASSSRLDEKLFF. CDR3 bases: TGTGCCAGCAGCTCACGGCTCGATGAAAAACTGTTTTTT.

This chain joins TRBV7-2 and TRBJ2-1; 7 bases map to TRBD2. Per the germline V gene, CDR1 is SGHTA and CDR2 is FQGNSA. The J segment lost 1 base and the V segment lost 2 bases, leaving 8 bases of the junction unmatched. The CDR3 contains 17 residues. The CDR3 DNA follows: TGTGCCAGCAGCTTACTAGGGAGGGCCCCGTCCTACAATGAGCAGTTCTTC. Translating gives CASSLLGRAPSYNEQFF.

This clone was seen more than once but under ten times. The chain recombines TRBV6-5 with TRBJ1-4; 7 positions match TRBD1. Per germline, CDR1 MNHEY and CDR2 SVGAGI. The junction had 9 bases not matched to a gene; V was cut back by 7 bases and J by 10 bases. The CDR3 runs 13 residues. The CDR3 reads CASKEQGRGKLFF. In nucleotides, the CDR3 is TGTGCCAGCAAAGAACAGGGGCGGGGAAAACTGTTTTTT.

The V gene is TRBV30, the J gene TRBJ2-7; no definite D call. Germline V gene data show CDR1 as GTSNPN and CDR2 as SVGIG (reference sequence). V was pared by 3 bases and J by 2 bases, with 5 bases between. The CDR3 sequence is 11 residues long. As DNA, the CDR3 is TGTGCCTGGAGCTGGACCTACGAGCAGTACTTC. Translating it yields CAWSWTYEQYF.

The rearrangement uses TRBV7-6 and TRBJ2-3, with D maybe TRBD1 (6 bases). V was pared by 5 bases and J by 4 bases, with 10 bases between. Per the germline V gene, CDR1 is SGHVS and CDR2 is FNYEAQ. The CDR3 loop spans 13 amino acids. The CDR3, as DNA: TGTGCCAGCAGCGAAGGGACACCAGATACGCAGTATTTT. Translation gives CASSEGTPDTQYF.

Notes on this clone: A junction end diverges from the germline sequence, so it may reflect a read error. The same CDR3 can be traced to other DNA sequences in this sample. This rearrangement joins TRBV30 to TRBJ1-5; TRBD1 might be the D (5 bases). The CDR3 loop spans 16 amino acids. CDR1 and CDR2 (germline): GTSNPN, SVGIG (reference sequence). The CDR3 is CACGVGGSYSNQPQHF. CDR3 in DNA: TGTGCCTGCGGAGTCGGGGGATCTTATAGCAATCAGCCTCAGCATTTT.

The CDR3 bases are TGTGCCTGGACCCCGGGAGGGGGCAATCAGCCCCAGCATTTT. Protein sequence: CAWTPGGGNQPQHF. V and J are TRBV30 and TRBJ1-5; D is perhaps TRBD1 (5 bases). Germline CDR1 is GTSNPN and CDR2 is SVGIG (reference sequence). Trimming left V 4 bases short and J 2 bases short, with 12 bases between. The CDR3 is 14 residues long.

V usage is TRBV30 and J usage is TRBJ2-2, with D tentatively TRBD1 or TRBD2 (5 bases each). The CDR3 totals 15 residues. CDR1 and CDR2 from the germline V gene are GTSNPN and SVGIG (reference sequence). The V and J ends lost 0 bases and 5 bases respectively, with 13 bases between them. The CDR3 protein is CAWSVWGTPTGELFF. The CDR3 nucleotides are TGTGCCTGGAGTGTATGGGGGACGCCGACCGGGGAGCTGTTTTTT.

This chain links TRBV19 with TRBJ2-7, with a weak D call TRBD1 (5 bases). The CDR3 totals 15 residues. V gave up 5 bases and J gave up 2 bases, with 16 bases separating them. The V gene's germline CDR1 is LNHDA and CDR2 SQIVND (reference sequence). In DNA form, the CDR3 reads TGTGCCAGTAGTTTAAGGCAGGGAAAGGCCTACGAGCAGTACTTC. It encodes CASSLRQGKAYEQYF. Full variable domain (remainder filled in from reference TRBV19 and TRBJ2-7): DGGITQSPKYLFRKEGQNVTLSCEQNLNHDAMYWYRQDPGQGLRLIYYSQIVNDFQKGDIAEGYSVSREKKESFPLTVTSAQKNPTAFYLCASSLRQGKAYEQYFGPGTRLTVT.